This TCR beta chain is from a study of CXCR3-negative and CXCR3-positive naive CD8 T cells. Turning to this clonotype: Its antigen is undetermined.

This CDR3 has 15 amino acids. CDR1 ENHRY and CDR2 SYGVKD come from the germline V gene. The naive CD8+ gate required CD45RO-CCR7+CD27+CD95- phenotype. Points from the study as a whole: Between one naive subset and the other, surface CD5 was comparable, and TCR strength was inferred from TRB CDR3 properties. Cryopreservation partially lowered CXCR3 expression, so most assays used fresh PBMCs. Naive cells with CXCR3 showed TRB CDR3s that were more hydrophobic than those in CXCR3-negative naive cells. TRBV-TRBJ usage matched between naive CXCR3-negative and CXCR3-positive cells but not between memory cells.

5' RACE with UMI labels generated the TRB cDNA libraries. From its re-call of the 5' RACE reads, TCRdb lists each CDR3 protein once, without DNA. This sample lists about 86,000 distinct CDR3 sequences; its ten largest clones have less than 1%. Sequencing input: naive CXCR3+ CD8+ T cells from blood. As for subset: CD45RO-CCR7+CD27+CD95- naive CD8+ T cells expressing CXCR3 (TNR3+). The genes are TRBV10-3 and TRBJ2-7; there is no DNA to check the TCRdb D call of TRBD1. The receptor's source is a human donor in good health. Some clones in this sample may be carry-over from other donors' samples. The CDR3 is CAISEGAGDVYEQYF.